This T cell receptor beta chain was recorded in a study of blood T cell repertoires in COVID-19. Background on the study: Specimens from acute and convalescent COVID-19 originated in the United States, Italy and Spain. Sources were T cells, B-cell-depleted T cells, or PBMCs; the material itself was cDNA or gDNA.

The CDR3 runs to 18 residues. Germline V gene data show CDR1 as SGHDT and CDR2 as YYEEEE. J was trimmed by 0 bases and V by 4 bases; bases with no gene match: 10. Study processing details: Using reference gene primer amplification, nucleated cell counts were estimated. Generated by immunoSEQ multiplex PCR, the TCRdb table keeps only in-frame clones and is missing some. V and J calls and clone size are copied from that table; D and trimming were computed from the DNA. The sample has tens of thousands of clones; 89% are singletons. The sample consisted of peripheral blood. This TCR was sampled from a woman aged 45-59 years with active COVID-19. The chain links TRBV5-6 to TRBJ2-6; 7 nucleotides match TRBD1. The CDR3 DNA is TGTGCCAGCAGCACGATGACAGGGTGGGACTCTGGGGCCAACGTCCTGACTTTC. Its protein product is CASSTMTGWDSGANVLTF. The variable domain in full, with the rest retrieved from reference TRBV5-6 and TRBJ2-6, is DAGVTQSPTHLIKTRGQQVTLRCSPKSGHDTVSWYQQALGQGPQFIFQYYEEEERQRGNFPDRFSGHQFPNYSSELNVNALLLGDSALYLCASSTMTGWDSGANVLTFGAGSRLTVL.